This record covers a single TCR beta chain. This CDR3 spans 13 amino acids. With 1 base removed from V and 8 bases from J, the gap between germline ends came to 9 bases. Germline CDR1 and CDR2: SEHNR and FQNEAQ (reference sequence). This sample was taken from a study of OX40 agonist ivuxolimab in advanced cancers. TCRdb's copy holds only in-frame clones and misses some; the assay was immunoSEQ multiplex PCR. The table shows tens of thousands of clones, with around 87% occurring only once. The origin of this receptor is an adult with an advanced solid tumor such as melanoma, head and neck, liver or kidney cancer. This specimen consisted of CD4+ or CD8+ T cells sorted from blood, obtained in a trial of the OX40 agonist ivuxolimab. The V gene is TRBV7-9, the J gene TRBJ2-1; D not certain. CDR3 sequence: CASSLVPFDEQFF. CDR3 nucleotide sequence: TGTGCCAGCAGCTTAGTCCCGTTCGATGAGCAGTTCTTC.